A selection of T cell receptor beta chains follows, all from one sample in a study of blood T cell repertoires in COVID-19. This table comes from immunoSEQ multiplex PCR, and its TCRdb copy is limited to in-frame clones, with some not included. The sample consists of roughly 200,000 clones, roughly 81% of them appearing once. The sample comprised peripheral blood. Source of these receptors: a woman aged 70 to 79 with active or convalescent COVID-19. Each CDR3 is given with its conserved first and last residue. D genes are given only for firm matches. The listing skips clone size in some rows; elsewhere it reads once, few, many or a size class.

d_gene,abundance,j_gene,v_gene,CDR3nt,CDR3aa
-,-,TRBJ2-7,TRBV30,TGTGCCTGGAGTGTGGGCCAGGTAGAGCAGTACTTC,CAWSVGQVEQYF
TRBD1,-,TRBJ2-7,TRBV7-2,TGTGCCAGCAGCTTAGGGGGGACAGGGCCCTACGAGCAGTACTTC,CASSLGGTGPYEQYF
TRBD2,once,TRBJ2-1,TRBV9,TGTGCCAGCAGCGTAGGGACTAGCTCCTACAATGAGCAGTTCTTC,CASSVGTSSYNEQFF
-,-,TRBJ1-2,TRBV12-3/TRBV12-4,TGTGCCAGCAGGACCAGGGGAAACTATGGCTACACCTTC,CASRTRGNYGYTF
-,-,TRBJ2-5,TRBV7-7,TGTGCCAGCAGCTTGATTGCGGGGCCGCAAGAGACCCAGTACTTC,CASSLIAGPQETQYF
TRBD2,-,TRBJ2-7,TRBV2,TGTGCCAGCAGGAACAGCCCGACTAGCGGCTCCTACGAGCAGTACTTC,CASRNSPTSGSYEQYF
TRBD2,-,TRBJ2-1,TRBV12-3/TRBV12-4,TGTGCCAGCAGACTAGCGGGAGAGGAGGAGCAGTTCTTC,CASRLAGEEEQFF
-,-,TRBJ2-5,TRBV2,TGTGCCAGCAGTCTCCACTTGGAGACCCAGTACTTC,CASSLHLETQYF
TRBD2,-,TRBJ2-1,TRBV10-1,TGCGCCAGCAGTGTAGTCCGGGCTAGCGGGAGAGTGGATGTGAATGAGCAGTTCTTC,CASSVVRASGRVDVNEQFF
TRBD2,-,TRBJ2-2,TRBV13,TGTGCCAGCAGCCCTCTGGGCGGGAGCGGTACCGGGGAGCTGTTTTTT,CASSPLGGSGTGELFF
TRBD2,-,TRBJ2-5,TRBV15,TGTGCCACCAGCAGAGAAGGCGGGAGTTCGGAGACCCAGTACTTC,CATSREGGSSETQYF
TRBD1,-,TRBJ2-2,TRBV7-8,TGTGCCAGCAGCTTACGAACAGGGGGCATCACCGGGGAGCTGTTTTTT,CASSLRTGGITGELFF
-,-,TRBJ1-6,TRBV11-2,TGTGCCAGCAGCTTTCCGGGACTGAAGGGTTCACCCCTCCACTTT,CASSFPGLKGSPLHF
TRBD1,-,TRBJ2-3,TRBV7-9,TGTGCCAGCAGCTTGGGACAGGGGATTTATACGCAGTATTTT,CASSLGQGIYTQYF
TRBD1,-,TRBJ1-2,TRBV9,TGTGCCAGCAGCGTAGGAGGGACAGGGGGGAATTATGGCTACACCTTC,CASSVGGTGGNYGYTF
-,-,TRBJ1-1,TRBV30,TGTGCCTGGACCAAACACCGGGATGAAGCTTTCTTT,CAWTKHRDEAFF
TRBD1,once,TRBJ2-3,TRBV27,TGTGCCAGCAGTTTAGGCCAGGGGGCTGGAGATACGCAGTATTTT,CASSLGQGAGDTQYF
-,-,TRBJ2-7,TRBV6-5,TGTGCCGTCGCGGCAGGGGCCCTCTTGGAGCAGTACTTC,CAVAAGALLEQYF
-,-,TRBJ2-1,TRBV7-2,TGTGCCAGCAGCTTAGACGGGACTCCTAATGAGCAGTTCTTC,CASSLDGTPNEQFF
TRBD1,-,TRBJ2-3,TRBV19,TGTGCCAGTAGCTCCGGCGGGACAGGCAGGTCAGATACGCAGTATTTT,CASSSGGTGRSDTQYF
TRBD2,-,TRBJ2-1,TRBV19,TGTGCCAGTAGAATAGCGGGAGGGAGCTCCTACAATGAGCAGTTCTTC,CASRIAGGSSYNEQFF
-,once,TRBJ1-5,TRBV6-5,TGTGCCAGCAGGTCGGGGACTCATAGCAATCAGCCCCAGCATTTT,CASRSGTHSNQPQHF
TRBD1,few,TRBJ1-2,TRBV9,TGTGCCAGCAGCGTAAGACCGGGACAGGGGTCAAACTATGGCTACACCTTC,CASSVRPGQGSNYGYTF
-,-,TRBJ2-3,TRBV27,TGTGCCAGCAGTTTATCGCCACGAGGGGATACGCAGTATTTT,CASSLSPRGDTQYF
-,-,TRBJ2-2,TRBV14,TGTGCCAGCAGCCCCTACACCGGGGAGCTGTTTTTT,CASSPYTGELFF
TRBD1,-,TRBJ1-4,TRBV5-1,TGCGCCAGCAGCCCGGGGACAGGTTTTGAAAAACTGTTTTTT,CASSPGTGFEKLFF
-,-,TRBJ1-1,TRBV7-9,TGTGCCAGCAGCTTAGCGTGGGAAACAGGGCAGGGGCGGAACACTGAAGCTTTCTTT,CASSLAWETGQGRNTEAFF
-,-,TRBJ1-6,TRBV11-1,TGTGCCAGCAGCTCCCGGACAGCGATTTCACCCCTCCACTTT,CASSSRTAISPLHF
TRBD2,-,TRBJ2-7,TRBV7-2,TGTGCCAGCAGGAGAGCGGGAGAGGTCTACGAGCAGTACTTC,CASRRAGEVYEQYF
-,-,TRBJ2-7,TRBV5-1,TGCGCCAGCAGCTCCTCCAGGGGGGCACACGAGCAGTACTTC,CASSSSRGAHEQYF
-,-,TRBJ2-1,TRBV9,TGTGCCAGCAGCGCACAGGGATTTGCTGAGCAGTTCTTC,CASSAQGFAEQFF
-,-,TRBJ1-2,TRBV28,TGTGCCATATTATCAGGGGCAGGGTATGGCTACACCTTC,CAILSGAGYGYTF
-,-,TRBJ1-2,TRBV28,TGTGCCAGCAGCCCCTCTTGGGGCACTAACTATGGCTACACCTTC,CASSPSWGTNYGYTF
-,once,TRBJ2-1,TRBV7-9,TGTGCCAGCAGTTCACAAGGAGTAGAGCAGTTCTTC,CASSSQGVEQFF
-,few,TRBJ1-5,TRBV19,TGTGCCAGTAGGACAGGAGCGAGGCTTAGTCAGCCCCAGCATTTT,CASRTGARLSQPQHF